Listed here are 13 T cell receptor beta chains from one sample, sequenced in a study of Graves' ophthalmopathy and Graves' hyperthyroidism. Amplification from RNA transcripts yielded the TCR beta CDR3 regions. First-round RT-PCR relied on HTBI primers, and a second-round multiplex PCR came next. MiXCR, applied by TCRdb to the multiplex PCR reads, yields one record per CDR3 protein. Of about 620,000 distinct CDR3 sequences in the sample, over 20% are singletons; the top ten hold around 6.5%. Sequencing was performed on peripheral blood. Receptors were obtained from a woman younger than 30 with stable Graves' hyperthyroidism. Some clones in this sample may be carry-over from other donors' samples.

In this sample, this clonotype turned up a few times. The J gene is TRBJ1-2, the V gene TRBV27; TRBD1 aligns across 7 bases. J lost 4 bases, V lost 6 bases, and 8 bases had no gene match. The V gene's germline CDR1 is MNHEY and CDR2 SMNVEV (reference sequence). This CDR3 has 14 residues. CDR3 nucleotide sequence: TGTGCCAGCAGACAGGGGCACGGAGGCTATGGCTACACCTTC. Its protein is CASRQGHGGYGYTF.

The rearrangement links TRBV5-6 to TRBJ1-2, with D unresolved. Germline lookup yields CDR1 SGHDT and CDR2 YYEEEE. The ends were cut back, 3 bases at V and 8 bases at J, with 11 bases in the middle. The CDR3 is 12 amino acids. CDR3 coding DNA: TGTGCCAGCAGCTGGGTGGAGGTAGGCTACACCTTC. Its protein product is CASSWVEVGYTF.

This clonotype was seen more than once but under ten times. This chain links TRBV11-1 with TRBJ2-5; 8 positions agree with TRBD2. CDR3 length: 17 amino acids. Germline V gives CDR1 SGHAT, CDR2 FQDESV (reference sequence). Germline trimming cut 3 bases from V and 5 bases from J; bases unmatched to any gene: 14. The CDR3 sequence is CASSFGLAGSFGETQYF. The CDR3 coding sequence is TGTGCCAGCAGCTTCGGGTTAGCGGGGTCCTTCGGGGAGACCCAGTACTTC.

J is TRBJ1-1 and V is TRBV6-1; possibly TRBD1 for D (5 bases). The CDR3 loop spans 13 amino acids. The germline gives CDR1 MNHNS, CDR2 SASEGT. The V end lost 6 bases, the J end lost 11 bases, and 19 bases lay between the germline ends. CDR3 sequence (DNA): TGTGCCAGCAGAACGGGGGAATACAGAGTGGCTTTCTTT. As protein: CASRTGEYRVAFF.

The sample holds many counts of this clonotype. V usage is TRBV12-3 or TRBV12-4 and J usage is TRBJ1-5; D is undetermined. V dropped 10 bases and J dropped 1 base, with 8 bases sitting between them. The CDR3 sequence is 12 residues long. The CDR3 nucleotides are TGTGCCAAAGCAGAGAGCAATCAGCCCCAGCATTTT. Its translation: CAKAESNQPQHF.

The DNA for the CDR3 is TGCGCCAGCAGCTTGGACAAGGGGGTTCCTGGCTACACCTTC. It specifies CASSLDKGVPGYTF. V gene TRBV5-1 combines with J gene TRBJ1-2; D is perhaps TRBD1 (6 bases). The CDR3 totals 14 residues. Germline V lookup: CDR1 SGHRS, CDR2 YFSETQ. Trimming stripped 0 bases from V and 7 bases from J, with 13 bases between.

The chain employs TRBV28 and TRBJ2-5; 9 positions agree with TRBD1. Germline V CDR1 and CDR2: MDHEN, SYDVKM. The CDR3 is made up of 16 amino acids. The V gene end was trimmed by 9 bases and the J gene end by 4 bases; junction bases not matched to a gene: 15. The CDR3 loop is CASSLTGTGRRETQYF. For the CDR3, the DNA is TGTGCCAGTAGTCTTACTGGGACAGGGCGAAGAGAGACCCAGTACTTC.

This clonotype has at least ten counts. The V call is TRBV5-1, the J call TRBJ2-5; D is possibly TRBD1 (5 bases). Per the germline V gene, CDR1 is SGHRS and CDR2 is YFSETQ. Trimming removed 2 bases at V and 5 bases at J, with 16 bases between. CDR3 length: 15 amino acids. The CDR3 region has the DNA TGCGCCAGCAGCTTCGGAAAAGGGGTACAGGAGACCCAGTACTTC. Its protein is CASSFGKGVQETQYF.

This clonotype was seen repeatedly, ten times or more. The chain employs TRBV20-1 and TRBJ1-5; 8 positions match TRBD1. Germline V CDR1 and CDR2: DFQATT, SNEGSKA (reference sequence). The CDR3 contains 14 residues. With 7 bases clipped from V and 12 bases from J, the junction kept 17 bases outside the gene matches. The CDR3 reads CSVKATGDFPRQHF. CDR3 in DNA: TGCAGTGTAAAAGCGACAGGGGACTTCCCACGCCAGCATTTT.

This clonotype was counted a few times. The chain couples TRBV18 to TRBJ2-7; unclear D gene. Germline loops: CDR1 KGHSH, CDR2 LQKENI. V was cut by 0 bases and J by 4 bases, with 13 bases left in between. The CDR3 sequence is 15 residues long. The CDR3 here is CASSPPAGALYEQYF. The CDR3 nucleotides read TGTGCCAGCTCACCACCGGCAGGTGCCCTATACGAGCAGTACTTC.

This clonotype was counted many times. The V call is TRBV6-5, the J call TRBJ1-5; 8 nucleotides match TRBD1. Germline lookup yields CDR1 MNHEY and CDR2 SVGAGI. V lost 8 bases, J lost 1 base, and 13 bases stayed unmatched. CDR3 length: 17 residues. CDR3 amino acids: CASRPGQDSLSNQPQHF. CDR3 coding DNA: TGTGCCAGCCGGCCGGGACAGGACTCCTTGAGCAATCAGCCCCAGCATTTT.

In this sample, this clonotype turned up many times. The chain joins TRBV25-1 to TRBJ2-7; weak D call: TRBD2 (6 bases). Germline V CDR1 and CDR2: MGHDK, SYGVNS. V gave up 4 bases and J gave up 2 bases, with 15 bases separating them. The CDR3 sequence is 15 residues long. For the CDR3, the DNA is TGTGCCAGCAGTGGGACCGGGCGGGGAACCTACGAGCAGTACTTC. Its protein is CASSGTGRGTYEQYF.

This chain connects TRBV28 to TRBJ1-2; D remains unclear. Between the trimmed V and J ends, which lost 6 bases and 1 base, there was a span of 15 bases. Germline CDR1 MDHEN, CDR2 SYDVKM. This CDR3 is built from 15 residues. The DNA of the CDR3 is TGTGCCAGCAGGTACCCTACGGGGTGTAACTATGGCTACACCTTC. It is translated as CASRYPTGCNYGYTF.